This T cell receptor (beta chain) derives from a study of blood T cell repertoires in COVID-19 (dated by TCRdb to 2018 to 2020). Turning to the overall study: Samples covering the acute and convalescent phases of COVID-19 were provided by collaborators in the United States, Italy and Spain. Where HLA class I and class II types were available, the types were taken from metadata supplied by the sample provider, not from assay-based typing. The prospective study material was composed of cDNA or gDNA derived from T cells, B-cell-depleted T cells, or PBMCs. Deeply sampled blood TCRbeta repertoires from subjects exposed to, actively infected with, or recovered from COVID-19 were included in the dataset. The repertoires were released in a freely available public database intended as a resource for research on the immune response to SARS-CoV-2. A de-identified subject ID, COVID-19 status, age in years and sex were almost always included in the sample metadata. The samples were drawn from the first 160 participants of the ongoing ImmuneRACE study and from over 950 subjects provided by 6 global collaborators. Overall results and qualifications from the work: The amount of clinical and demographic metadata varied by source and participant and was provided uncurated.

Taken from the germline V gene, the CDR1 and CDR2 loops are SNHLY and FYNNEI. V drops 5 bases and J drops 7 bases, leaving 11 bases in between. The CDR3 contains 13 residues, cysteine and phenylalanine counted. Only CDR3 DNA is held: 39 bases, read in frame from base 1. TCRbeta CDR3 regions were amplified from genomic DNA by means of the immunoSEQ Assay, a bias-controlled multiplex PCR. The authors processed their data as follows. The number of nucleated cells in each sample was estimated from the amplification of reference gene primers within the assay. To quantify the absolute abundance of each unique TCRbeta CDR3 rearrangement, sequence reads were collapsed and filtered. For each sample, productive Simpson clonality was calculated as the square root of Simpson's diversity index over productive rearrangements. Entries here come from immuneACCESS through TCRdb and include only in-frame sequences with V and J called. Some clones fail to appear in such tables; in the studies checked, an unresolved V gene covers under half of the shortfall, and the cause of the remainder is unknown. V and J calls and clone size are those listed in that table; D and trimming were worked out from the DNA. This sample comprises approximately 380,000 clones, roughly 85% of them detected only once. The ten largest clones take up roughly 3.6% of the sample.

Note on this clone: No antigen is known for it. The sample holds no much larger clone one base away, and base qualities are not on file.

Each collaborating institution followed its own protocols to collect whole blood in K2EDTA tubes. For TCRbeta analysis, collaborators shipped samples as frozen whole blood, isolated PBMCs, or DNA extracted from either of those sample types. Sequenced sample: peripheral blood. The chain is made from TRBV2 and TRBJ2-2, with the D segment identity uncertain. This sequence originates from a woman between 18 and 29 years old with acute or convalescent COVID-19. The nucleotides are TGTGCCAGCAGTCCGATACCTAACGGGGAGCTGTTTTTT. Its protein reads: CASSPIPNGELFF.